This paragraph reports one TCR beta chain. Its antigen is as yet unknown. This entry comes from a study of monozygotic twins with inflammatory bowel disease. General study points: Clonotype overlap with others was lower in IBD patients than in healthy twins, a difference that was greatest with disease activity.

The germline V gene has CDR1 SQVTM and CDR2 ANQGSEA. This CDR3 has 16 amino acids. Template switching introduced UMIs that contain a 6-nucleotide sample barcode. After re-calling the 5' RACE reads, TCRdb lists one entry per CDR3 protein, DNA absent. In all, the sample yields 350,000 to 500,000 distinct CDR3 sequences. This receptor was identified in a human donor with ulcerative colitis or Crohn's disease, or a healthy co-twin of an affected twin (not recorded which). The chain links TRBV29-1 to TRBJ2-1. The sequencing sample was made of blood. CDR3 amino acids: CSVEDGTAESYNEQFF.